This TCR beta chain was profiled in a study of shared clonotypes between healthy human individuals. The germline CDR1 and CDR2 sequences are SEHNR and FQNEAQ (reference sequence). J lost 7 bases, V lost 5 bases, and 9 bases had no gene match. There are 15 residues in the CDR3. Turning to this clone: Its antigen is undetermined.

Produced via immunoSEQ multiplex PCR; TCRdb's table is partial and in-frame only. The table has over a million clones, around 82% seen once. The study drew all its donors from Caucasian adults living in Nashville, Tennessee. Overall study findings and caveats: Only blood was sampled, and tissue TCR repertoires likely differ from blood ones.

The V and J genes are TRBV7-9 and TRBJ1-2, with 11 bases lining up with TRBD1. The sequence was obtained from a young man in good health. Some clones in this sample may be carry-over from other donors' samples. The specimen sequenced was memory CD4+ T cells from PBMCs. The subset here: CD45RA-negative fraction. Here the CDR3 reads CASSITGQGVPGYTF. As DNA, the CDR3 is TGTGCCAGCAGCATTACGGGACAGGGGGTACCTGGCTACACCTTC.